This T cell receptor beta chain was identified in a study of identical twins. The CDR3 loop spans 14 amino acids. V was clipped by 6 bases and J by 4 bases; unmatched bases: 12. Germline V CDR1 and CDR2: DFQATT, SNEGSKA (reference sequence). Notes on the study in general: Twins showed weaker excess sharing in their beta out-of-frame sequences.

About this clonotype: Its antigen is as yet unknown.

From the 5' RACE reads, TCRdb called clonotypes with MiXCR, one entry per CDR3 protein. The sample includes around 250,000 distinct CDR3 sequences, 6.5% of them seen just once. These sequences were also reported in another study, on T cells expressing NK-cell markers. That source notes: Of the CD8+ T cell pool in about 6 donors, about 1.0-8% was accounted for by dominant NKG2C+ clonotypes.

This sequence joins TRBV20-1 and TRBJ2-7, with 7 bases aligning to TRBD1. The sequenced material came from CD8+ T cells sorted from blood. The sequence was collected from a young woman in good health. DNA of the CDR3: TGCAGTGCCGAATCGCGGACAGGCGCTTACGAGCAGTACTTC. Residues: CSAESRTGAYEQYF.